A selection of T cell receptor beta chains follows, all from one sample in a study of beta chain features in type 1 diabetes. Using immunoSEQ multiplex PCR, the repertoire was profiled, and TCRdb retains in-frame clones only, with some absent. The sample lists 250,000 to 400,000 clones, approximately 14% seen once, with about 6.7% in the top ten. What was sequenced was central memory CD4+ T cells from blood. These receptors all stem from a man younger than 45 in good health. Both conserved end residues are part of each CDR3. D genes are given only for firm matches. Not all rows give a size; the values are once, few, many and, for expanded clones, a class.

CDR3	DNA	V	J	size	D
CASSFHRGREETQYF	TGTGCCAGCAGCTTCCACAGGGGGCGGGAAGAGACCCAGTACTTC	TRBV7-2	TRBJ2-5	NA	TRBD1
CASSQQRSTSPLHF	TGTGCCAGCAGCCAACAGAGGAGCACTTCACCCCTCCACTTT	TRBV6-5	TRBJ1-6	NA	NA
CASSFGLAETQYF	TGTGCCAGCAGCTTCGGACTAGCAGAGACCCAGTACTTC	TRBV7-3	TRBJ2-5	few	TRBD2
CASSEMANTEAFF	TGTGCCAGCAGTGAAATGGCGAACACTGAAGCTTTCTTT	TRBV6-5	TRBJ1-1	NA	NA
CASSQDSGRPQHF	TGTGCCAGCAGCCAAGATTCTGGGAGGCCCCAGCATTTT	TRBV4-2	TRBJ1-5	few	NA
CASSPSPVAGELFF	TGTGCCAGCAGCCCATCCCCTGTTGCCGGGGAGCTGTTTTTT	TRBV14	TRBJ2-2	NA	NA
CASSPGSGSTDTQYF	TGTGCCAGCAGTCCTGGTAGCGGGAGCACAGATACGCAGTATTTT	TRBV2	TRBJ2-3	few	TRBD2
CASSVGRPGEQYF	TGCGCCAGCAGCGTGGGACGGCCTGGCGAGCAGTACTTC	TRBV5-1	TRBJ2-7	few	NA
CASSVSRDRGYEQYF	TGCGCCAGCAGTGTATCGAGGGACAGGGGATACGAGCAGTACTTC	TRBV10-2	TRBJ2-7	few	TRBD1
CASSEWQGDQPQHF	TGTGCCAGCAGTGAATGGCAGGGTGATCAGCCCCAGCATTTT	TRBV6-1	TRBJ1-5	few	NA
CASSPSTVNNEQFF	TGTGCCAGCAGCCCCTCGACAGTTAACAATGAGCAGTTCTTC	TRBV7-2	TRBJ2-1	NA	NA
CASSEFQTYYNSPLHF	TGCGCCAGCAGTGAGTTCCAGACTTATTATAATTCACCCCTCCACTTT	TRBV10-2	TRBJ1-6	few	NA
CASSPRTPPRSPLHF	TGTGCCAGTAGTCCACGAACCCCCCCGAGGTCACCCCTCCACTTT	TRBV19	TRBJ1-6	NA	NA
CASSLVGVSGNTIYF	TGTGCCAGCAGCTTAGTTGGAGTCTCTGGAAACACCATATATTTT	TRBV7-2	TRBJ1-3	few	NA
CASVMHNEQFF	TGTGCCAGCGTGATGCACAATGAGCAGTTCTTC	TRBV5-6	TRBJ2-1	NA	NA
CASSMSGRWTRSTGELFF	TGTGCCAGCAGCATGAGCGGGAGGTGGACCCGGAGCACCGGGGAGCTGTTTTTT	TRBV7-9	TRBJ2-2	NA	TRBD2
CATSRDRDRVQNYGYTF	TGTGCCACCAGCAGAGATCGTGATCGGGTACAAAACTATGGCTACACCTTC	TRBV15	TRBJ1-2	NA	NA
CASSPVRETQYF	TGTGCCAGCAGCCCGGTGAGGGAGACCCAGTACTTC	TRBV7-7	TRBJ2-5	NA	NA
CASSFRPSQAPNSYNEQFF	TGTGCCAGCAGCTTTCGTCCGTCCCAGGCTCCCAACTCCTACAATGAGCAGTTCTTC	TRBV11-2	TRBJ2-1	NA	NA
CASSPHGADTGELFF	TGCGCCAGCAGCCCCCACGGGGCGGACACCGGGGAGCTGTTTTTT	TRBV4-3	TRBJ2-2	many	NA